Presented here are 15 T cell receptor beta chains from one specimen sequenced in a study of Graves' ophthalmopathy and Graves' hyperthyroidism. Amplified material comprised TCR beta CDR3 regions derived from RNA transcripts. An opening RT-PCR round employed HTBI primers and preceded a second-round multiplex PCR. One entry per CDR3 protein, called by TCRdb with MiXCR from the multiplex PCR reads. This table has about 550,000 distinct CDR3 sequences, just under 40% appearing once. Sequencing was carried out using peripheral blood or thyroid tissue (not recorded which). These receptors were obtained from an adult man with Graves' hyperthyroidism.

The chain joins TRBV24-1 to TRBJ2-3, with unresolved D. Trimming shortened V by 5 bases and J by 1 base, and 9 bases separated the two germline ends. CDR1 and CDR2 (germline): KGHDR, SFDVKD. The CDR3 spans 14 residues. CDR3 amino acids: CATSGKARTDTQYF. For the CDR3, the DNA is TGTGCCACCAGTGGGAAGGCGCGCACAGATACGCAGTATTTT.

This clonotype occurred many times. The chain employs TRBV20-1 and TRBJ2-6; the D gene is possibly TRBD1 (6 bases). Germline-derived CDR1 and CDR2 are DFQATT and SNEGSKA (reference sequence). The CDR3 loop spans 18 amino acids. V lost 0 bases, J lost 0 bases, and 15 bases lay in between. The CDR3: CSARETGTRSSGANVLTF. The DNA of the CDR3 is TGCAGTGCTAGAGAGACCGGGACACGGAGCTCTGGGGCCAACGTCCTGACTTTC.

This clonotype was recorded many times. The CDR3 DNA reads as TGTGCCAGCAGCTTTGGACAGGGACGGAATCATGAAAAACTGTTTTTT. Protein: CASSFGQGRNHEKLFF. The V gene is TRBV5-8, the J gene TRBJ1-4; 8 bases line up with TRBD1. The J segment lost 6 bases and the V segment lost 2 bases, leaving 9 bases of the junction unmatched. CDR1 is SGHTS, CDR2 YDEGEE, per germline. The CDR3 is 16 residues long.

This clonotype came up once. The CDR3 DNA is TGTGCCAGCAGCACAGGGGTGTTCCACGAGCAGTACTTC. Protein product: CASSTGVFHEQYF. The chain uses TRBV7-2 and TRBJ2-7, with 7 bases fitting TRBD1. The ends lost 5 bases at V and 5 bases at J; junction bases unmatched: 6. Germline V gene data show CDR1 as SGHTA and CDR2 as FQGNSA. The CDR3 has 13 residues.

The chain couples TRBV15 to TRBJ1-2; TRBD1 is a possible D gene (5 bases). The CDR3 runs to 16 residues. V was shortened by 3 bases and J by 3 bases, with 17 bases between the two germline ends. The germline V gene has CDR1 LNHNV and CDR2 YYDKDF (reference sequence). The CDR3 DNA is TGTGCCACCAGCAGTGAGTGGGCAGGGCTGGACTATGGCTACACCTTC. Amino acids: CATSSEWAGLDYGYTF.

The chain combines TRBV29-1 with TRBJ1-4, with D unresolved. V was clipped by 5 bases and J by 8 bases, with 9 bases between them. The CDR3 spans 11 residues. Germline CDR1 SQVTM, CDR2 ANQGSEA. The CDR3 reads CSVPSGEKLFF. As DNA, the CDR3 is TGCAGCGTTCCCAGCGGGGAAAAACTGTTTTTT. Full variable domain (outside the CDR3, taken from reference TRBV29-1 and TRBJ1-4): SAVISQKPSRDICQRGTSLTIQCQVDSQVTMMFWYRQQPGQSLTLIATANQGSEATYESGFVIDKFPISRPNLTFSTLTVSNMSPEDSSIYLCSVPSGEKLFFGSGTQLSVL.

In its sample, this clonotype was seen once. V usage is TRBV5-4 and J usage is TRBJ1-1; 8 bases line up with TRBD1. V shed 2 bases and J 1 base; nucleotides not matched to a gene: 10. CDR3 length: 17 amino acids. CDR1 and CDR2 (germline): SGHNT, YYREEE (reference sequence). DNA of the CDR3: TGTGCCAGCAGCTTCGGGGGCCGGACAGGGAAGAACACTGAAGCTTTCTTT. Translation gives CASSFGGRTGKNTEAFF.

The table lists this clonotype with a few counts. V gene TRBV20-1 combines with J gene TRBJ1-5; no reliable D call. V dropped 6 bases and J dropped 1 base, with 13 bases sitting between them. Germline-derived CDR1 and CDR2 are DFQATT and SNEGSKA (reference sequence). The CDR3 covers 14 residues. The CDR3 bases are TGCAGTGCGAGGGCCCTTTTAAGCAATCAGCCCCAGCATTTT. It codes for CSARALLSNQPQHF.

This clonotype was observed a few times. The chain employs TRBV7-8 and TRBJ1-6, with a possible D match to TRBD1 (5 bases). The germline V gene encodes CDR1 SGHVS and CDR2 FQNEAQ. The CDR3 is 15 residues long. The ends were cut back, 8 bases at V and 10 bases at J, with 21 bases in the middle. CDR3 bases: TGTGCCAGCTCACCACCCTCAGGGCGGGGATCACCCCTCCACTTT. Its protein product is CASSPPSGRGSPLHF.

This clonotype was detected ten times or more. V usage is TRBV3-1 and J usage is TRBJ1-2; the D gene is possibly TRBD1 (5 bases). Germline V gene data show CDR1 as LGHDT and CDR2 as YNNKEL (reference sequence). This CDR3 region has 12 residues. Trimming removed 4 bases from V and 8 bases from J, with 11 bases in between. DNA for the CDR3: TGTGCCAGCAGCCCCGGGACCCTGGGCTACACCTTC. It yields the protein CASSPGTLGYTF. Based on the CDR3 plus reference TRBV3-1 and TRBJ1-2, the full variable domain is DTAVSQTPKYLVTQMGNDKSIKCEQNLGHDTMYWYKQDSKKFLKIMFSYNNKELIINETVPNRFSPKSPDKAHLNLHINSLELGDSAVYFCASSPGTLGYTFGSGTRLTVV.

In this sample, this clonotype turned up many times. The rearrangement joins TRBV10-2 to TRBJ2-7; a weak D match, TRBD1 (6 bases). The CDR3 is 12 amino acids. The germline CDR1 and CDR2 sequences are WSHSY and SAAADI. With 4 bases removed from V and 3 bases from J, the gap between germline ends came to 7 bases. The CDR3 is CASSAGDYEQYF. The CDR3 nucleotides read TGCGCCAGCAGTGCAGGGGACTACGAGCAGTACTTC.

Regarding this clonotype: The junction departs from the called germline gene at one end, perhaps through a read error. The CDR3 sequence is CSAAPSRAQSF. For the CDR3, the DNA is TGCAGTGCAGCTCCAAGCCGGGCTCAATCGTTC. This chain links TRBV20-1 with TRBJ1-2; no reliable D call. Germline V gene sequence: CDR1 DFQATT, CDR2 SNEGSKA (reference sequence). This CDR3 comprises 11 residues.

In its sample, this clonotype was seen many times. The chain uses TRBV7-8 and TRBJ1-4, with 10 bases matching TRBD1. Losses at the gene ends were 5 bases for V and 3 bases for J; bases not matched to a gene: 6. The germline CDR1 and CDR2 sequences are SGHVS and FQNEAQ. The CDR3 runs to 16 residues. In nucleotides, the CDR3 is TGTGCCAGCAGCCCAGGACAGGGGGGGGCTAATGAAAAACTGTTTTTT. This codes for CASSPGQGGANEKLFF.

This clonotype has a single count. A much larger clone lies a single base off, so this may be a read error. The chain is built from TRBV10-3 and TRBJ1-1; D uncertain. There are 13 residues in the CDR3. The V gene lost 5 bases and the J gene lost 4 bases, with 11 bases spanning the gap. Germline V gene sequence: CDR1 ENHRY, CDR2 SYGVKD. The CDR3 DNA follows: TGTGCCATCAGTTACGAATGGAGCACTGAAGCTTTCTTT. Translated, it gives CAISYEWSTEAFF.

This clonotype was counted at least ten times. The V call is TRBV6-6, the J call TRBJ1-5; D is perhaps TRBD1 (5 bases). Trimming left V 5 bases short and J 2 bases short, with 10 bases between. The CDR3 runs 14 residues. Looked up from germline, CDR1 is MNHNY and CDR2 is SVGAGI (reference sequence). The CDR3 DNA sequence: TGTGCCAGCAGTACCGGGGCCCGCAATCAGCCCCAGCATTTT. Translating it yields CASSTGARNQPQHF.